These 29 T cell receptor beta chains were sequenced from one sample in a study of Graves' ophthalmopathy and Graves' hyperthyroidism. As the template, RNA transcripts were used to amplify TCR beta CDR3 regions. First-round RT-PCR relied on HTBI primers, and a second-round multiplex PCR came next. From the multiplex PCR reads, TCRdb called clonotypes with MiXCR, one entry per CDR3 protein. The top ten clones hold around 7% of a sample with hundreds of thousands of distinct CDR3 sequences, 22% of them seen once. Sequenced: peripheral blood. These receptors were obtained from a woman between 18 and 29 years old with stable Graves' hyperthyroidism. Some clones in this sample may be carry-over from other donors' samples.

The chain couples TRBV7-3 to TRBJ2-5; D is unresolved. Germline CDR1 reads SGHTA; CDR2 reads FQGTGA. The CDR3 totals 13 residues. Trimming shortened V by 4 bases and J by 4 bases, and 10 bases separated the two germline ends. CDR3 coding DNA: TGTGCCAGCAGCTCCCGAACGGGAGAGACCCAGTACTTC. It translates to CASSSRTGETQYF.

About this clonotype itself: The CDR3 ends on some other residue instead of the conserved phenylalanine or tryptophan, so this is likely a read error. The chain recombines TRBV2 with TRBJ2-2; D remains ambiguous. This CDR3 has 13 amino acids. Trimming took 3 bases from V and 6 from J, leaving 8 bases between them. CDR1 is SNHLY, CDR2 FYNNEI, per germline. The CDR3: CASSEVKAGELFL. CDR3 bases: TGTGCCAGCAGTGAGGTGAAAGCCGGGGAGCTGTTTTTG.

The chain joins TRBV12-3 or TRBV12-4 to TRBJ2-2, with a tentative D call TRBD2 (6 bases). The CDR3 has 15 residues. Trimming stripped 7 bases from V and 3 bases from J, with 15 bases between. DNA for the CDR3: TGTGCCAGCACCAACAGGAGGGCCTACACCGGGGAGCTGTTTTTT. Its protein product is CASTNRRAYTGELFF.

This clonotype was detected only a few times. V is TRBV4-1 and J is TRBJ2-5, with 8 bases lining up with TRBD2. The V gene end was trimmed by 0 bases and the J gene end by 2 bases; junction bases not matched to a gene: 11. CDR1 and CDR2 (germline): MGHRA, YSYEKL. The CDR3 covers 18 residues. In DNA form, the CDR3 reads TGCGCCAGCAGCCAAGATAGGACGGGAGGGCCCTCTCAAGAGACCCAGTACTTC. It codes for CASSQDRTGGPSQETQYF.

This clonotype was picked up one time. The CDR3 is CASSQDPQGQSGNTIYF. The CDR3 DNA reads TGTGCCAGCAGCCAAGACCCCCAGGGACAGTCTGGAAACACCATATATTTT. The V and J genes are TRBV4-2 and TRBJ1-3; TRBD1 matches 7 bases. V dropped 0 bases and J dropped 1; count of bases not matched to a gene: 6. Germline CDR1 reads LGHNA; CDR2 reads YNFKEQ. CDR3 length: 17 amino acids.

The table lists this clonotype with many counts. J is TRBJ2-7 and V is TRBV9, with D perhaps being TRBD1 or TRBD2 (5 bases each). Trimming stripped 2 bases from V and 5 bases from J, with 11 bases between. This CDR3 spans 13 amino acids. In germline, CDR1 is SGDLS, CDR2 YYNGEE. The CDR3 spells CASSVLGVDEQYF. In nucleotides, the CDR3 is TGTGCCAGCAGCGTGCTGGGGGTGGACGAGCAGTACTTC.

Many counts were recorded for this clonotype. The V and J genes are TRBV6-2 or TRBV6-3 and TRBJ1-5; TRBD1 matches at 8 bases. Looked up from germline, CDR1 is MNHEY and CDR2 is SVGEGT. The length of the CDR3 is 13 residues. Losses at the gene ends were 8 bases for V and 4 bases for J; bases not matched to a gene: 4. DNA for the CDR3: TGTGCCAGCGAGGACAGGGAGAATCAGCCCCAGCATTTT. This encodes CASEDRENQPQHF.

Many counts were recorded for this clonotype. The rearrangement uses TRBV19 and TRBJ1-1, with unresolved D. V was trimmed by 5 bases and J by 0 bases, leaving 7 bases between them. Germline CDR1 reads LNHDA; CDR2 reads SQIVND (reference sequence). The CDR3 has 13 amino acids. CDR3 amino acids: CASSDTVNTEAFF. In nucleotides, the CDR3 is TGTGCCAGTAGTGATACGGTGAACACTGAAGCTTTCTTT.

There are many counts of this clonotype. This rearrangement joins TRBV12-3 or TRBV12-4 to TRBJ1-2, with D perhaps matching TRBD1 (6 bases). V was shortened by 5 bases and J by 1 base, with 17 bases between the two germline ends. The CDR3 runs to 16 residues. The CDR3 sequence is CASSPYVEGVNYGYTF. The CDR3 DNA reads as TGTGCCAGCAGTCCTTACGTTGAGGGGGTTAACTATGGCTACACCTTC.

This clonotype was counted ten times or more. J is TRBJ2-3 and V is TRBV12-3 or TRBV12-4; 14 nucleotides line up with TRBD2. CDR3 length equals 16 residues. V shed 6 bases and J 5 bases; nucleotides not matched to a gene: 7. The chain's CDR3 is CASRLTSGGARDTQYF. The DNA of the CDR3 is TGTGCCAGCAGACTGACTAGCGGGGGGGCTAGAGATACGCAGTATTTT.

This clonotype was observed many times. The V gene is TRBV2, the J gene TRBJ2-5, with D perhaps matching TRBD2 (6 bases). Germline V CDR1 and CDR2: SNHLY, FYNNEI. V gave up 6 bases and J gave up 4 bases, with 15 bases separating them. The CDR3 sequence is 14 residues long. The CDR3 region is CASRWRLVGETQYF. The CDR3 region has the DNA TGTGCCAGCAGATGGAGACTAGTAGGAGAGACCCAGTACTTC.

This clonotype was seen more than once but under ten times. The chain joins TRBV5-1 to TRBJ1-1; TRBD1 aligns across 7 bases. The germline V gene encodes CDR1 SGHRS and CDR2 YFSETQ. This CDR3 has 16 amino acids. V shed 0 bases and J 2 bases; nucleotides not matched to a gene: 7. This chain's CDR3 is CASSLGPGQVNTEAFF. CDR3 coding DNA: TGCGCCAGCAGCTTGGGTCCCGGACAGGTCAACACTGAAGCTTTCTTT.

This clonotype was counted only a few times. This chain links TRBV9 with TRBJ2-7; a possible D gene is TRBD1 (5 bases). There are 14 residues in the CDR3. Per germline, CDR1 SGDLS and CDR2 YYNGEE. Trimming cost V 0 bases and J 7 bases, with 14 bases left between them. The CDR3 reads CASSVEEGAEEQYF. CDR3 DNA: TGTGCCAGCAGCGTAGAAGAAGGGGCGGAAGAGCAGTACTTC.

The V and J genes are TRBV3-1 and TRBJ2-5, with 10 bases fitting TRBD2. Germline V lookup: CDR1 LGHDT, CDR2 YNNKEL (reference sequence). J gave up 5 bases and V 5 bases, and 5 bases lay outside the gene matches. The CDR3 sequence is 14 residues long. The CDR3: CASSDGSGGETQYF. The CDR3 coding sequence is TGTGCCAGCAGCGACGGTAGCGGGGGGGAGACCCAGTACTTC.

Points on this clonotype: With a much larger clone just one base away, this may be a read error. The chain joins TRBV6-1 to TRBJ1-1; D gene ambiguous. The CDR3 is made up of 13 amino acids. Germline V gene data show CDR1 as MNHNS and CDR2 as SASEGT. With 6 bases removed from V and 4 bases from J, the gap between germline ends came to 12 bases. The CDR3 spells CASRAAEGTEAFF. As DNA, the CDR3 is TGTGCCAGCAGGGCCGCAGAGGGCACTGAAGCTTTCTTT.

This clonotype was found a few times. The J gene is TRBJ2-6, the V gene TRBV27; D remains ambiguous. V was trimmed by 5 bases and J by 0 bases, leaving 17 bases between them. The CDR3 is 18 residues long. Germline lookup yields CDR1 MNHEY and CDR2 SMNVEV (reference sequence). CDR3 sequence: CASSAHKGPRSGANVLTF. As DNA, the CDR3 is TGTGCCAGCAGTGCCCATAAGGGCCCCCGCTCTGGGGCCAACGTCCTGACTTTC.

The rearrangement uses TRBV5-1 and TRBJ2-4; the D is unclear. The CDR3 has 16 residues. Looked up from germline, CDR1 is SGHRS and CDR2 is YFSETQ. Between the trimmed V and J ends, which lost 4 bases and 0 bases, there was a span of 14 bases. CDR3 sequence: CASSVYLGEAKNIQYF. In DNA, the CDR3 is TGCGCCAGCAGCGTATACTTGGGCGAAGCCAAAAACATTCAGTACTTC.

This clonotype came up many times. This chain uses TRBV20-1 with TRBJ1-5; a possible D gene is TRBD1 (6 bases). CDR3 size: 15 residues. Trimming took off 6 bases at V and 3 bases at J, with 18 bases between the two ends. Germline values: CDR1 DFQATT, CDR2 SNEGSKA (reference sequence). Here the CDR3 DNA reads TGCAGTGCGTCGACTTCAAGGGGGGCCAATCAGCCCCAGCATTTT. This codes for CSASTSRGANQPQHF.

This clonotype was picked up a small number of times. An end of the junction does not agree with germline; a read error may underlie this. CDR3 bases: TGTGCCGGCAGTTTTGGCAGGAACTACGAGCAGTACTTC. It is translated as CAGSFGRNYEQYF. V usage is TRBV12-3 or TRBV12-4 and J usage is TRBJ2-7, with no clear D. The CDR3 runs to 13 residues.

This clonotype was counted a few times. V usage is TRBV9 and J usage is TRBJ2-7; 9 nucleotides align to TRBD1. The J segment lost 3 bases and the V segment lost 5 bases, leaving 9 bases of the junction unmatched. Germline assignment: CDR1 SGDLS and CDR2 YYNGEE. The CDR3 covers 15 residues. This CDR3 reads CASSAGTGIIYEQYF. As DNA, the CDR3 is TGTGCCAGCAGTGCCGGGACAGGGATCATCTACGAGCAGTACTTC.

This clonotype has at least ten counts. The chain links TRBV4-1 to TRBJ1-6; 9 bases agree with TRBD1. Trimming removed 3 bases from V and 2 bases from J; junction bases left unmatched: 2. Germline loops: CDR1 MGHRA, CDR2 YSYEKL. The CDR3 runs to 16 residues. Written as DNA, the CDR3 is TGCGCCAGCAGCCAGGGACAGGGACCCTATAATTCACCCCTCCACTTT. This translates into CASSQGQGPYNSPLHF.

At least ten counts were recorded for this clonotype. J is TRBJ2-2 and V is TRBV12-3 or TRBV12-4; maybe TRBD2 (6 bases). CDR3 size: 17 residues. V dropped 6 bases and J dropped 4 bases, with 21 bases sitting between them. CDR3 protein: CASRRPGLRDGTGELFF. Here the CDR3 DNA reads TGTGCCAGCAGACGACCAGGACTACGCGATGGCACCGGGGAGCTGTTTTTT.

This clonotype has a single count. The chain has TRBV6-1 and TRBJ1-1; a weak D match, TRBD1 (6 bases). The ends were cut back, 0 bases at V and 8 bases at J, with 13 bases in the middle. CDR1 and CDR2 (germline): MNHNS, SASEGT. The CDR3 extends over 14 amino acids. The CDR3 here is CASSEARQVSEAFF. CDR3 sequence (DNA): TGTGCCAGCAGTGAAGCCAGACAGGTTTCCGAAGCTTTCTTT.

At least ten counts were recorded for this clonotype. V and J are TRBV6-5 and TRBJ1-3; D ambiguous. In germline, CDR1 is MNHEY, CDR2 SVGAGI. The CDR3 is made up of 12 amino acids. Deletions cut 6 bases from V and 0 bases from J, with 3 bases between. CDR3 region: CASSNSGNTIYF. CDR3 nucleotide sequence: TGTGCCAGCAGCAACTCTGGAAACACCATATATTTT.

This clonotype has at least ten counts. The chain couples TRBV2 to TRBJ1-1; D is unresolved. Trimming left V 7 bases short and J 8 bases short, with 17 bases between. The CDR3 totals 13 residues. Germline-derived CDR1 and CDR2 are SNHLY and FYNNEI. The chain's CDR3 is CASNLDGPREAFF. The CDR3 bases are TGTGCCAGCAATTTAGACGGTCCCCGCGAAGCTTTCTTT.

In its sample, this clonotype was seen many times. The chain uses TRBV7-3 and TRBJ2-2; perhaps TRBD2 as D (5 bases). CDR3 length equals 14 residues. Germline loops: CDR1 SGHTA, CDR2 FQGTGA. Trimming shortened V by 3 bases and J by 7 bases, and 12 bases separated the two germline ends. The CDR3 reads CASSFVDGGGELFF. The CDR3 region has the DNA TGTGCCAGCAGCTTCGTGGACGGAGGCGGGGAGCTGTTTTTT.

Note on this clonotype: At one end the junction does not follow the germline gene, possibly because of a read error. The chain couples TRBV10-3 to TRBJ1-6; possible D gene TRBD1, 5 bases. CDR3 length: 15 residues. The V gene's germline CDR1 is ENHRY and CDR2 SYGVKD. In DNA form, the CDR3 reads TGTGCCATCAGTCACCGGGACGCCTATAATTCACACCTCCACTTT. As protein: CAISHRDAYNSHLHF.

The CDR3 here is CASSLGRGSIYF. As DNA, the CDR3 is TGTGCCAGCAGCCTCGGGAGGGGGTCCATATATTTT. This chain uses TRBV3-1 with TRBJ1-3, with D perhaps matching TRBD1 (6 bases). CDR1 and CDR2 (germline): LGHDT, YNNKEL (reference sequence). The CDR3 sequence is 12 residues long. Trimming removed 4 bases from V and 11 bases from J, with 12 bases in between.

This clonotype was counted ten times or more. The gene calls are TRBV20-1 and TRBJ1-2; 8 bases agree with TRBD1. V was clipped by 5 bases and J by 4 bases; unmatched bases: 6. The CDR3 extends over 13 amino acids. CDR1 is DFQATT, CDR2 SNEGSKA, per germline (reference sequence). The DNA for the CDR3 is TGCAGTGCTGACAGGGGATCATCCTATGGCTACACCTTC. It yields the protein CSADRGSSYGYTF.